This TCR beta chain was recovered during a study of CD8+ T cells in alopecia areata (dated by TCRdb to 2016 to 2019). At the level of the whole study: Treated patients were enrolled in an open-label pilot trial of oral tofacitinib, 5 to 10 mg twice daily, for moderate-to-severe alopecia areata. Tofacitinib was administered for 6 to 18 months, and 6 months of follow-up off drug were then conducted to assess delayed response and recurrence. Tofacitinib-treated patients had biopsies at baseline and at 4 and 24 weeks of treatment, with a later scalp biopsy in several patients. In both human patients and the C3H/HeJ mouse model, the study applied high-throughput TCRbeta sequencing to look at T cell clonal expansion in alopecia areata. TCRbeta CDR3 regions were amplified by immunoSEQ multiplex PCR using 35 Vbeta forward and 13 Jbeta reverse primers. For the treated patients, the SALT score, which quantifies what percentage of scalp surface area is affected, served as the measure of disease severity. On the human side, TCRbeta sequencing was run on scalp tissue and on sorted CD4+ and CD8+ peripheral blood T cells from healthy controls and from alopecia areata patients with either patchy or totalis/universalis disease. RNA was extracted with the PAXgene miRNA kit for fixed scalp, the miRNeasy kit for PBMCs, and the RNeasy kit for mouse skin. Scalp clonality was compared among normal scalp (n=4), patchy alopecia areata scalp (n=8), and alopecia totalis/universalis scalp (n=8).

The label giving this sample's time point can be read as: less than five weeks on oral tofacitinib. Interpreted using the paper, the treatment or condition label stands for: oral pan-JAK inhibitor, 5-10 mg twice daily. From alopecia areata patients, peripheral blood was collected along with lesional scalp punch biopsies. After PBMCs were isolated by density centrifugation and stained for CD3, CD4 and CD8, a FACSAria was used to sort CD4+ and CD8+ T cells. The paper's findings and limits, for the study overall: Resident alphabeta T cells in normal human skin are also sequenced, complicating scalp TCR repertoire analysis, unlike mouse skin dominated by gammadelta T cells. Shared TCR sequences between patients were less evident than in mice, which may be partly attributable to HLA diversity in the patient population. With tofacitinib, both scalp clonality and the number of expanded CD8+ clones among the top 100 scalp clones went down significantly. Compared with normal scalp, lesional scalp, particularly in alopecia totalis/universalis, had higher clonality and more expanded CD8+ clones, which suggests antigenic drive. Because the treated cohort was small and included a single nonresponder, larger studies are needed to assess links between baseline CD8+ expansion and response. During tofacitinib treatment, many expanded lesional clones stuck around in both scalp and blood, and this persistence may partly explain why relapse happens after treatment is stopped.

Library method: the immunoSEQ multiplex PCR assay. To provide template for TCR sequencing, every sample had RNA extracted and reverse transcribed into cDNA. SuperScript III was used to make first-strand cDNA, primed with a 2:1 mix of oligo-dT and random hexamers. Amplification bias was assessed with a synthetic immune receptor repertoire, and residual bias was removed computationally. In the original analysis: Raw reads were preprocessed to remove errors, and CDR3 was defined by IMGT conventions from the conserved cysteine to phenylalanine. Clonality was computed as 1 minus the Shannon entropy, with the entropy normalized by log2 of the number of productive unique TCRs. Whether each scalp clone was CD4 or CD8 was inferred by checking scalp TCRbeta sequences against the CD4 and CD8 repertoires from sorted blood. TCRdb carries this immuneACCESS record with in-frame sequences only. Its versions omit some clonotypes, under half of them owing to an unresolved V gene in the studies checked, with the rest unexplained. V and J calls and clone size are copied from that table; D and trimming were computed from the DNA. The sample contains about 190,000 clones, less than 65% of them found a single time. More than 3.5% of the sample is held by the ten biggest clonotypes.

V loses 3 bases of germline sequence and J loses 3 bases, and the interval between the two ends is 16 bases. There are 16 amino acids in the CDR3, from cysteine to phenylalanine inclusive. CDR3 DNA only is kept here, 48 bases in frame from base 1. CDR1 and CDR2 are read off the germline V gene as SGDLS and YYNGEE. A word on this clone: Its antigen is not yet known. Within one base of it there is no much larger clone, and no base qualities were kept.

Material: CD4+ T cells sorted from blood, obtained at week 4, from a patient treated with tofacitinib. The chain uses TRBV9 and TRBJ2-1; the D call is possibly TRBD1 or TRBD2, each sharing 6 bases. This TCR was recovered from a human donor with alopecia areata. The DNA sequence is TGTGCCAGCAGCGCCGGGGGCAGGGATTTCTACAATGAGCAGTTCTTC. The encoded protein is CASSAGGRDFYNEQFF. Supplemented by the reference TRBV9 and TRBJ2-1 proteins around the CDR3, the complete variable domain is DSGVTQTPKHLITATGQRVTLRCSPRSGDLSVYWYQQSLDQGLQFLIQYYNGEERAKGNILERFSAQQFPDLHSELNLSSLELGDSALYFCASSAGGRDFYNEQFFGPGTRLTVL.